The 29 T cell receptor beta chains below were found in one sample sequenced in a study of blood T cell repertoires in COVID-19. TCRdb's table, derived via immunoSEQ multiplex PCR, lists solely in-frame clones and lacks some. The table records a few hundred thousand clones, about 86% of them present only once. The sequencing sample was made of peripheral blood. The receptors here all came from a man older than 75 with acute or convalescent COVID-19.

The chain carries TRBV5-4 and TRBJ1-1; 8 bases map to TRBD1. V lost 4 bases, J lost 4 bases, and 9 bases stayed unmatched. Germline V CDR1 and CDR2: SGHNT, YYREEE (reference sequence). CDR3 length: 15 residues. CDR3 coding DNA: TGTGCCAGCAGCACAAGACAGGGGTGGGGCACTGAAGCTTTCTTT. Amino acid sequence: CASSTRQGWGTEAFF.

The rearrangement uses TRBV3-1 (or the pseudogene TRBV3-2) and TRBJ1-1, with TRBD1 matching 7 bases. CDR1 LGHDT and CDR2 YNNKEL come from the germline V gene (reference sequence). V was clipped by 4 bases and J by 3 bases; unmatched bases: 2. CDR3 size: 13 residues. In nucleotides, the CDR3 is TGTGCCAGCAGCCCCAGGGGGGACACTGAAGCTTTCTTT. Translating gives CASSPRGDTEAFF.

The CDR3 bases are TGTGCCAGCAGCCTCAACCCAGACAGGGGCTACACCTTC. Translated: CASSLNPDRGYTF. This rearrangement joins TRBV12-3 or TRBV12-4 to TRBJ1-2, with D possibly TRBD1 on 6 matching bases. The ends were cut back, 6 bases at V and 8 bases at J, with 16 bases in the middle. The CDR3 totals 13 residues.

The V gene is TRBV6-2 or TRBV6-3, the J gene TRBJ2-1, with 12 bases fitting TRBD2. V lost 6 bases and J lost 6; bases outside the gene matches: 12. The CDR3 covers 17 residues. Germline values: CDR1 MNHEY, CDR2 SVGEGT. The CDR3 nucleotides read TGTGCCAGCAGGTACGGACTAGCGGGGCTCTATCTCAATGAGCAGTTCTTC. Amino acids: CASRYGLAGLYLNEQFF.

A single count supports this clone. The V gene is TRBV19, the J gene TRBJ1-4; D not resolved. Germline values: CDR1 LNHDA, CDR2 SQIVND (reference sequence). Trimming pared 3 bases from V and 0 bases from J, leaving 23 bases between. The CDR3 consists of 20 residues. The CDR3 DNA is TGTGCCAGTAGTATCTTCCGACTGGTAGAGTTTCTATCAACTAATGAAAAACTGTTTTTT. As protein: CASSIFRLVEFLSTNEKLFF.

The count of this clone is one. The chain uses TRBV2 and TRBJ2-3, with 8 bases that match TRBD1. CDR1 and CDR2 from the germline V gene are SNHLY and FYNNEI. Trimming took 10 bases from V and 5 from J; bases not matched to a gene: 17. The CDR3 totals 16 residues. The CDR3 sequence: CATDPAAGGEVDTQYF. CDR3 nucleotides: TGTGCCACCGACCCGGCGGCAGGGGGCGAGGTAGATACGCAGTATTTT.

This clone occurred once. The chain joins TRBV19 to TRBJ2-2, with TRBD2 as a possible D gene (6 bases). The length of the CDR3 is 14 residues. Germline V gives CDR1 LNHDA, CDR2 SQIVND (reference sequence). With 5 bases removed from V and 6 bases from J, the gap between germline ends came to 13 bases. The CDR3 region is CASSPQTSPGELFF. CDR3 bases: TGTGCCAGTAGTCCGCAGACTAGTCCCGGGGAGCTGTTTTTT.

This chain links TRBV9 with TRBJ2-3; 8 nucleotides line up with TRBD2. Unmatched junction bases numbered 5, after V lost 4 bases and J lost 4 bases. Germline-derived CDR1 and CDR2 are SGDLS and YYNGEE. The CDR3 sequence is 14 residues long. In DNA, the CDR3 is TGTGCCAGCAGCACGCGGGGGGACCCAGATACGCAGTATTTT. Amino acids: CASSTRGDPDTQYF. The whole variable domain, remainder taken from reference TRBV9 and TRBJ2-3, is DSGVTQTPKHLITATGQRVTLRCSPRSGDLSVYWYQQSLDQGLQFLIQYYNGEERAKGNILERFSAQQFPDLHSELNLSSLELGDSALYFCASSTRGDPDTQYFGPGTRLTVL.

This clone was detected once. V gene TRBV18 combines with J gene TRBJ2-5; no clear D. Germline V gene lookup returns CDR1 KGHSH and CDR2 LQKENI. CDR3 length: 13 amino acids. Deletions cut 2 bases from V and 0 bases from J, with 4 bases between. The CDR3 sequence: CASSPSYQETQYF. CDR3 DNA sequence: TGTGCCAGCTCACCATCGTACCAAGAGACCCAGTACTTC.

In the case of this clone: A read error may account for a junction end that differs from germline. This chain uses TRBV4-3 with TRBJ1-1, with D unresolved. The length of the CDR3 is 15 residues. CDR1 is LGHNA and CDR2 is YSLEER in the germline V gene. CDR3 sequence: CASNQGPGPNTEAFF. CDR3 nucleotides: TGCGCCAGCAACCAAGGACCTGGGCCGAACACTGAAGCTTTCTTT.

This chain uses TRBV7-9 with TRBJ1-2; tentative D call: TRBD1 (6 bases). V gave up 5 bases and J gave up 0 bases, with 13 bases separating them. From germline, CDR1 is SEHNR and CDR2 FQNEAQ (reference sequence). The CDR3 is 15 residues long. CDR3 sequence: CASSPWTETNYGYTF. DNA for the CDR3: TGTGCCAGCAGCCCATGGACAGAAACTAACTATGGCTACACCTTC.

The chain carries TRBV2 and TRBJ2-1; no definite D call. The germline V gene encodes CDR1 SNHLY and CDR2 FYNNEI. There are 15 residues in the CDR3. V was pared by 4 bases and J by 4 bases, with 14 bases between. The CDR3 is CASSVTVPAYNEQFF. CDR3 sequence (DNA): TGTGCCAGCAGTGTTACAGTCCCGGCTTACAATGAGCAGTTCTTC. The full variable domain, rest sourced from reference TRBV2 and TRBJ2-1, is EPEVTQTPSHQVTQMGQEVILRCVPISNHLYFYWYRQILGQKVEFLVSFYNNEISEKSEIFDDQFSVERPDGSNFTLKIRSTKLEDSAMYFCASSVTVPAYNEQFFGPGTRLTVL.

This clone was found a few times. CDR3 DNA sequence: TGTGCCAGCAGCTTGGGACTAGCCCCCTACAATGAGCAGTTCTTC. This translates into CASSLGLAPYNEQFF. The chain employs TRBV5-4 and TRBJ2-1; 7 bases match TRBD2. CDR1 is SGHNT and CDR2 is YYREEE in the germline V gene (reference sequence). The junction had 2 bases not matched to a gene; V was cut back by 0 bases and J by 2 bases. CDR3 length: 15 amino acids.

The chain carries TRBV4-2 and TRBJ2-3; 10 positions agree with TRBD2. Per the germline V gene, CDR1 is LGHNA and CDR2 is YNFKEQ. The CDR3 covers 16 residues. With 1 base clipped from V and 7 bases from J, the junction kept 8 bases outside the gene matches. CDR3 in DNA: TGTGCCAGCAGCCAAGTGGCTAGCGGGAGTTTAAATACGCAGTATTTT. Translating it yields CASSQVASGSLNTQYF.

This chain connects TRBV19 to TRBJ2-2; D perhaps matches TRBD2 (5 bases). Germline CDR1 LNHDA, CDR2 SQIVND (reference sequence). V was cut by 9 bases and J by 7 bases, with 15 bases left in between. The CDR3 covers 13 residues. This chain's CDR3 is CASTSMSYGELFF. CDR3 DNA: TGTGCCAGCACTAGTATGTCCTACGGGGAGCTGTTTTTT.

The V and J genes are TRBV5-6 and TRBJ2-3; 8 bases are shared with TRBD2. V was clipped by 3 bases and J by 0 bases; unmatched bases: 0. The germline V gene encodes CDR1 SGHDT and CDR2 YYEEEE. The CDR3 extends over 14 amino acids. For the CDR3, the DNA is TGTGCCAGCAGCTCTAGCGGGAGCACAGATACGCAGTATTTT. It translates to CASSSSGSTDTQYF.

The rearrangement uses TRBV6-5 and TRBJ1-5; TRBD1 matches at 9 bases. The CDR3 has 16 amino acids. V was pared by 4 bases and J by 4 bases, with 8 bases of the junction left unmatched. Looked up from germline, CDR1 is MNHEY and CDR2 is SVGAGI. The CDR3 DNA sequence: TGTGCCAGCAGTTCCTACGGGACAGGGAATAATCAGCCCCAGCATTTT. Encoded protein: CASSSYGTGNNQPQHF.

V gene TRBV4-2 combines with J gene TRBJ1-1; TRBD1 matches at 7 bases. The germline V gene encodes CDR1 LGHNA and CDR2 YNFKEQ. The V gene end was trimmed by 1 base and the J gene end by 5 bases; junction bases not matched to a gene: 4. This CDR3 has 14 amino acids. The CDR3: CASSQGQGGTEAFF. CDR3 DNA sequence: TGTGCCAGCAGCCAAGGACAGGGTGGGACTGAAGCTTTCTTT.

The rearrangement joins TRBV7-2 to TRBJ2-2, with D possibly TRBD1 on 5 matching bases. This CDR3 has 17 amino acids. The V gene's germline CDR1 is SGHTA and CDR2 FQGNSA. V lost 10 bases, J lost 2 bases, and 23 bases lay in between. CDR3 residues: CAISPRGRALNTGELFF. CDR3 nucleotide sequence: TGTGCCATCTCCCCGAGAGGCAGGGCCTTAAACACCGGGGAGCTGTTTTTT.

This chain connects TRBV5-1 to TRBJ2-7, with 12 bases identical to TRBD2. V trimming: 4 bases; J trimming: 2 bases; junction bases outside the gene matches: 1. The CDR3 contains 14 residues. The germline gives CDR1 SGHRS, CDR2 YFSETQ. The CDR3 DNA is TGCGCCAGCAGCCCTAGCGGGAGGGCCTACGAGCAGTACTTC. As protein: CASSPSGRAYEQYF.

The chain combines TRBV5-4 with TRBJ1-4; D is uncertain. Trimming removed 1 base from V and 10 bases from J, with 11 bases in between. This CDR3 contains 13 residues. Germline V gene lookup returns CDR1 SGHNT and CDR2 YYREEE (reference sequence). The CDR3 region has the DNA TGTGCCAGCAGCTTGAAAGAGTCCGGAAAACTGTTTTTT. Encoded protein: CASSLKESGKLFF.

The chain has TRBV28 and TRBJ1-5, with 7 positions matching TRBD1. Germline V gene sequence: CDR1 MDHEN, CDR2 SYDVKM. V lost 3 bases, J lost 7 bases, and 6 bases stayed unmatched. The CDR3 covers 14 residues. The CDR3 nucleotides are TGTGCCAGCAGTTTGGGTCAGGGGGTCCAGCCCCAGCATTTT. Translating it yields CASSLGQGVQPQHF.

This clone has just one count. CDR3 sequence reads: CASSYIQGNEKLFF. The CDR3 bases are TGTGCCAGCAGTTACATACAGGGAAATGAAAAACTGTTTTTT. The chain carries TRBV27 and TRBJ1-4; tentative D call: TRBD1 (6 bases). Trimming removed 4 bases from V and 5 bases from J, with 11 bases in between. The CDR3 covers 14 residues. Looked up from germline, CDR1 is MNHEY and CDR2 is SMNVEV (reference sequence). Combining the CDR3 with reference TRBV27 and TRBJ1-4 gives the whole variable domain EAQVTQNPRYLITVTGKKLTVTCSQNMNHEYMSWYRQDPGLGLRQIYYSMNVEVTDKGDVPEGYKVSRKEKRNFPLILESPSPNQTSLYFCASSYIQGNEKLFFGSGTQLSVL.

The rearrangement joins TRBV7-2 to TRBJ1-2; D unresolved. The V gene lost 7 bases and the J gene lost 1 base, with 19 bases spanning the gap. The CDR3 has 16 residues. Germline assignment: CDR1 SGHTA and CDR2 FQGNSA. The CDR3 loop is CASTSPHLRFNYGYTF. DNA of the CDR3: TGTGCCAGCACTTCCCCGCACCTACGGTTTAACTATGGCTACACCTTC.

The chain employs TRBV25-1 and TRBJ1-4, with D unclear. V lost 7 bases and J 2 bases, leaving 17 bases between the germline ends. CDR3 length: 16 residues. The germline V gene encodes CDR1 MGHDK and CDR2 SYGVNS. The CDR3 spells CASNPPKEGTNEKLFF. CDR3 nucleotides: TGTGCCAGCAATCCACCAAAGGAGGGCACTAATGAAAAACTGTTTTTT.

J is TRBJ1-1 and V is TRBV19; tentatively, D is TRBD1 (6 bases). V gave up 4 bases and J gave up 1 base, with 13 bases separating them. This CDR3 spans 15 amino acids. Germline V gives CDR1 LNHDA, CDR2 SQIVND (reference sequence). The CDR3 DNA reads TGTGCCAGTAGTACTGTGACAGGATCGAACACTGAAGCTTTCTTT. Translating gives CASSTVTGSNTEAFF.

The CDR3 is CASSQDRRDGYTF. The CDR3 DNA follows: TGTGCCAGCAGCCAAGATCGGAGAGATGGCTACACCTTC. The rearrangement links TRBV4-2 to TRBJ1-2; D remains unclear. Per germline, CDR1 LGHNA and CDR2 YNFKEQ. The CDR3 is 13 amino acids. V was shortened by 0 bases and J by 6 bases, with 8 bases between the two germline ends.

The chain carries TRBV7-2 and TRBJ2-3; 9 bases are a match to TRBD2. The length of the CDR3 is 15 residues. The junction had 4 bases not matched to a gene; V was cut back by 1 base and J by 5 bases. In germline, CDR1 is SGHTA, CDR2 FQGNSA. The CDR3 sequence: CASSLDAGGVDTQYF. DNA of the CDR3: TGTGCCAGCAGCTTAGATGCGGGAGGGGTAGATACGCAGTATTTT.

The V and J genes are TRBV7-9 and TRBJ2-7, with TRBD2 as a possible D gene (5 bases). From germline, CDR1 is SEHNR and CDR2 FQNEAQ (reference sequence). Trimming took off 2 bases at V and 2 bases at J, with 7 bases between the two ends. The CDR3 consists of 13 residues. CDR3 nucleotides: TGTGCCAGCAGCTTACGGGGTACCTACGAGCAGTACTTC. Amino acid sequence: CASSLRGTYEQYF.